These T cell receptor beta chains were read from a single sample in a study of vaccination effects on CD4 cells after COVID-19. Using immunoSEQ multiplex PCR, the repertoire was profiled, and TCRdb retains in-frame clones only, with some absent. Of about 70,000 clones in the sample, more than 70% were seen once. Their antigen targets remain unknown. The sequencing used CD4+ T cells from PBMCs cultured without peptide, collected before COVID-19 vaccination. Receptors were obtained from a human donor who received a COVID-19 vaccine. The CDR3 runs from the conserved cysteine through the conserved F or W. Each record gives: V gene, clone size, J gene, D gene, CDR3 DNA, CDR3 protein. D genes are given only for firm matches. Clone size is shown for a subset of rows, as once, few, many or a class of expanded clone.

TRBV5-8	-	TRBJ1-1	-	TGTGCCAGCCCTGGGGGGGACCTTATGAACACTGAAGCTTTCTTT	CASPGGDLMNTEAFF
TRBV18	-	TRBJ2-3	-	TGTGCCAGCTCACCAGGGGCAGGGGCAAGCACAGATACGCAGTATTTT	CASSPGAGASTDTQYF
TRBV10-3	few	TRBJ2-2	-	TGTGCCATCAGTGAATTTAGCCCCGGGGAGCTGTTTTTT	CAISEFSPGELFF
TRBV7-3	few	TRBJ2-5	TRBD1	TGTGCCAGCAGCTCGGGACAGGGGCCTAGGGAGACCCAGTACTTC	CASSSGQGPRETQYF
TRBV30	-	TRBJ1-2	-	TGTGCCTGGAGTGTAGGACATCTAAACTATGGCTACACCTTC	CAWSVGHLNYGYTF
TRBV14	-	TRBJ1-1	-	TGTGCCAGCAGCCAAGATTTCAGCCTGAACACTGAAGCTTTCTTT	CASSQDFSLNTEAFF
TRBV6-6	-	TRBJ2-5	-	TGTGCCAGCCGTACAGGACAAGAGACCCAGTACTTC	CASRTGQETQYF
TRBV10-2	-	TRBJ1-3	-	TGCGCCAGCAGTGAGCGGGGGCCTGGAAACACCATATATTTT	CASSERGPGNTIYF
TRBV11-3	-	TRBJ2-3	-	TGTGCCAGCAGCTTCGACCAGAATGGGGATACGCAGTATTTT	CASSFDQNGDTQYF
TRBV21-1	few	TRBJ1-6	-	TGTGCCAGCAGGAGGTCCTATAATTCACCCCTCCACTTT	CASRRSYNSPLHF
TRBV5-6	-	TRBJ1-5	TRBD1	TGTGCCAGCAGCTTTAGGGACAGGGATAATCAGCCCCAGCATTTT	CASSFRDRDNQPQHF
TRBV6-2/TRBV6-3	-	TRBJ2-3	TRBD2	TGTGCCAGCAGTTACCGGACTAGCGACACAGATACGCAGTATTTT	CASSYRTSDTDTQYF
TRBV19	-	TRBJ1-5	TRBD1	TGTGCCAGTAGTATAATCGTACGGGACAGCTATAGCAATCAGCCCCAGCATTTT	CASSIIVRDSYSNQPQHF
TRBV29-1	-	TRBJ2-1	TRBD2	TGCAGCGTTGTGATCGGGGGGGGCCGTCACAATGAGCAGTTCTTC	CSVVIGGGRHNEQFF
TRBV6-6	-	TRBJ1-1	-	TGTGCCAGCAGCCGTACAGTAGGTTGGACTGAAGCTTTCTTT	CASSRTVGWTEAFF
TRBV10-1	-	TRBJ2-1	TRBD1	TGCGCCAGTTCGAGGGGGCCCTACAATGAGCAGTTCTTC	CASSRGPYNEQFF
TRBV19	few	TRBJ1-5	-	TGTGCCAGTAAGCTGGGCAGGGAGCGGCAGCCCCAGCATTTT	CASKLGRERQPQHF
TRBV2	-	TRBJ2-1	-	TGTGCCAGCAGTGTTGGGGGAAGCTCCTACAATGAGCAGTTCTTC	CASSVGGSSYNEQFF
TRBV6-5	-	TRBJ1-6	-	TGTGCCAGCACCGAAGTGCTACTCAATTCACCCCTCCACTTT	CASTEVLLNSPLHF
TRBV19	-	TRBJ1-1	-	TGTGCCACAAGGGCAGGAAAGGTAAGGACTGAAGCTTTCTTT	CATRAGKVRTEAFF
TRBV30	-	TRBJ1-5	-	TGTGCCTGGAACCGGGACAACTATAGCAATCAGCCCCAGCATTTT	CAWNRDNYSNQPQHF
TRBV5-1	few	TRBJ2-1	TRBD1	TGCGCCAGCAGCTTGAGGCAGGGGGATGAGCAGTTCTTC	CASSLRQGDEQFF
TRBV28	-	TRBJ1-2	-	TGTGCCAGCAGTTTATGGGCAGGGGCAGGAAGTAACTATGGCTACACCTTC	CASSLWAGAGSNYGYTF
TRBV7-3	once	TRBJ2-3	TRBD2	TGTGCCAGCAGCTTACACGGGGGGGCTGGAGATACGCAGTATTTT	CASSLHGGAGDTQYF
TRBV6-1	-	TRBJ2-1	-	TGTGCCAGCAGTGGAACATTCGGGGTCAAAAGCGATGAGCAGTTCTTC	CASSGTFGVKSDEQFF
TRBV5-1	-	TRBJ2-1	-	TGCGCCAGCAGCTTCCTATCAGGGGAAAGGGGCAATGAGCAGTTCTTC	CASSFLSGERGNEQFF
TRBV9	-	TRBJ2-3	-	TGTGCCAGCAGAAGGAGGGGCACAGATACGCAGTATTTT	CASRRRGTDTQYF
TRBV6-4	-	TRBJ2-6	-	TGTGCCAGCAGTGACGGACAGGGGGCCAACGTCCTGACTTTC	CASSDGQGANVLTF
TRBV9	few	TRBJ1-2	-	TGTGCCAGCAGCAGGGACATCTATGGCTACACCTTC	CASSRDIYGYTF
TRBV5-1	-	TRBJ2-3	TRBD1	TGCGCCAGCAGCGCAACAGGGGGCTTAAACACAGATACGCAGTATTTT	CASSATGGLNTDTQYF
TRBV5-5	-	TRBJ1-1	-	TGTGCCAGCGGGAGGGGCGGGACATTGATCACTGAAGCTTTCTTT	CASGRGGTLITEAFF
TRBV4-1	few	TRBJ2-1	-	TGCGCCAGCAGCCAAGACCTAACAGGGAGCGCAGTATCTCCGGACTACAATGAGCAGTTCTTC	CASSQDLTGSAVSPDYNEQFF
TRBV7-2	-	TRBJ2-5	-	TGTGCCAGCAGCGACCCCCCGGAGACCCAGTACTTC	CASSDPPETQYF
TRBV6-5	-	TRBJ2-3	-	TGTGCCAGCAGGGGCAGTAGCACAGATACGCAGTATTTT	CASRGSSTDTQYF
TRBV2	-	TRBJ2-4	TRBD2	TGTGCCAGCAGCCTAACTAGCGGGGATCCTCTAGCCAAAAACATTCAGTACTTC	CASSLTSGDPLAKNIQYF
TRBV7-2	few	TRBJ1-6	-	TGTGCCAGCAGCTTGGGGGAAATCGGCTCACCCCTCCACTTT	CASSLGEIGSPLHF
TRBV5-1	-	TRBJ2-1	-	TGCGCCAGCAGCCCTTTCGAGGGGCAGGCCTACAATGAGCAGTTCTTC	CASSPFEGQAYNEQFF